Following are 3 T cell receptor beta chains from one sample sequenced in a study of T cells after yellow fever vaccination. MiXCR was run by TCRdb on the 5' RACE reads, yielding one entry per CDR3 protein. The table shows a few hundred thousand distinct CDR3 sequences, with 6% to 7.5% occurring only once. The sequenced sample was CD4+ T cells sorted from PBMCs, obtained 15 days after the yellow fever booster vaccination. Receptor source: a man aged 25 to 40 who received the YFV17D yellow fever vaccine.

This clonotype was recorded a few times. The V and J genes are TRBV21-1 and TRBJ1-5; TRBD1 is the table's D call and was not checked against the DNA. TRBV21-1 represents a pseudogene. The length of the CDR3 is 17 residues. The CDR3 region is CASSKALGQGSYQPQHF. In nucleotides, the CDR3 is TGTGCCAGCAGCAAAGCCTTGGGACAGGGTTCGTATCAGCCCCAGCATTTT.

This clonotype was observed a handful of times. V is TRBV4-3 and J is TRBJ2-5; weak D call: TRBD2 (6 bases). Germline V CDR1 and CDR2: LGHNA, YSLEER. The CDR3 runs to 18 residues. V shed 1 base and J shed 5 bases, with 23 bases lying between them. CDR3 protein: CASSQVLGGLLLGETQYF. CDR3 nucleotides: TGCGCCAGCAGCCAAGTTTTAGGAGGACTACTCTTAGGCGAGACCCAGTACTTC.

This clonotype was counted at least ten times. The gene calls are TRBV5-1 and TRBJ2-7; 8 bases are a match to TRBD2. Looked up from germline, CDR1 is SGHRS and CDR2 is YFSETQ. The J segment lost 0 bases and the V segment lost 0 bases, leaving 8 bases of the junction unmatched. The CDR3 is made up of 17 amino acids. CDR3 region: CASSLAVGRAPSYEQYF. Here the CDR3 DNA reads TGCGCCAGCAGCTTGGCCGTCGGGAGGGCCCCCTCCTACGAGCAGTACTTC.